These 8 T cell receptor beta chains share one sample of origin, sequenced in a study of CD8 T cells in Susac syndrome. Random hexamers primed reverse transcription of roughly 0.5 to 1 ug RNA. TCRdb re-called the immunoSEQ multiplex PCR reads with MiXCR, one entry per CDR3 protein. The profile shows about 130,000 distinct CDR3 sequences, just under 95% of them singletons. Sequenced sample: CD8+ T cells from PBMCs. The receptors derive from a human donor with Susac syndrome.

The chain employs TRBV14 and TRBJ1-5; no firm D call. Germline CDR1 and CDR2: SGHDN and FVKESK. This CDR3 comprises 14 residues. Trimming shortened V by 3 bases and J by 3 bases, and 9 bases separated the two germline ends. The CDR3 sequence: CASSHSGFNQPQHF. In nucleotides, the CDR3 is TGTGCCAGCAGCCATTCGGGGTTCAATCAGCCCCAGCATTTT. The full variable domain, in which reference TRBV14 and TRBJ1-5 provide the parts outside the CDR3, is EAGVTQFPSHSVIEKGQTVTLRCDPISGHDNLYWYRRVMGKEIKFLLHFVKESKQDESGMPNNRFLAERTGGTYSTLKVQPAELEDSGVYFCASSHSGFNQPQHFGDGTRLSIL.

V gene TRBV20-1 combines with J gene TRBJ2-1; maybe TRBD2 (5 bases). V gave up 4 bases and J gave up 0 bases, with 16 bases separating them. The CDR3 covers 16 residues. Per germline, CDR1 DFQATT and CDR2 SNEGSKA (reference sequence). The CDR3 DNA follows: TGCAGTGCTACCTCTAGCTCCGACAACTCCTACAATGAGCAGTTCTTC. Translated, it gives CSATSSSDNSYNEQFF.

The V gene is TRBV7-8, the J gene TRBJ1-1, with unresolved D. The ends were cut back, 1 base at V and 0 bases at J, with 6 bases in the middle. CDR3 length: 14 amino acids. Germline loops: CDR1 SGHVS, CDR2 FQNEAQ. The CDR3 DNA is TGTGCCAGCAGCTTAGACAAGATGAACACTGAAGCTTTCTTT. Protein sequence: CASSLDKMNTEAFF.

The chain uses TRBV28 and TRBJ2-7, with 8 bases identical to TRBD2. Trimming at V came to 5 bases and at J to 6 bases, leaving 3 bases not matched to a gene. The CDR3 spans 12 residues. CDR1 is MDHEN and CDR2 is SYDVKM in the germline V gene. In nucleotides, the CDR3 is TGTGCCAGCAGTCCTCGGGGGGGCGAGCAGTACTTC. Translated: CASSPRGGEQYF.

The V call is TRBV21-1, the J call TRBJ1-1; TRBD1, the table's D call, was not compared with the DNA. TRBV21-1 constitutes a pseudogene. The CDR3 is 16 amino acids. The CDR3 region has the DNA TGTGCCAGCAGCAAAGGGTTAGACGGAACAGACACTGAAGCTTTCTTT. Translating it yields CASSKGLDGTDTEAFF.

The J gene is TRBJ2-3, the V gene TRBV6-4, with 8 positions matching TRBD2. From germline, CDR1 is MRHNA and CDR2 SNTAGT. V gave up 6 bases and J gave up 5 bases; unmatched junction bases: 10. The CDR3 has 15 residues. CDR3 sequence (DNA): TGTGCCAGCAGCCCGGGACTAGTTTCTGTAGATACGCAGTATTTT. It encodes CASSPGLVSVDTQYF.

The CDR3 here is CASSQDSGRSYNEQFF. In DNA form, the CDR3 reads TGCGCCAGCAGCCAAGATAGCGGGAGAAGTTACAATGAGCAGTTCTTC. The chain recombines TRBV4-3 with TRBJ2-1, with TRBD2 matching over 9 bases. The CDR3 runs to 16 residues. The V segment lost 0 bases and the J segment 4 bases; nucleotides outside the gene matches: 4. From germline, CDR1 is LGHNA and CDR2 YSLEER.

The rearrangement joins TRBV7-6 to TRBJ2-7, with TRBD1 as a possible D gene (5 bases). This CDR3 is 14 amino acids long. Trimming took 0 bases from V and 5 from J, leaving 11 bases between them. CDR1 is SGHVS and CDR2 is FNYEAQ in the germline V gene. The CDR3 sequence is CASSLASGSHEQYF. CDR3 bases: TGTGCCAGCAGCTTAGCCTCAGGGTCCCACGAGCAGTACTTC.